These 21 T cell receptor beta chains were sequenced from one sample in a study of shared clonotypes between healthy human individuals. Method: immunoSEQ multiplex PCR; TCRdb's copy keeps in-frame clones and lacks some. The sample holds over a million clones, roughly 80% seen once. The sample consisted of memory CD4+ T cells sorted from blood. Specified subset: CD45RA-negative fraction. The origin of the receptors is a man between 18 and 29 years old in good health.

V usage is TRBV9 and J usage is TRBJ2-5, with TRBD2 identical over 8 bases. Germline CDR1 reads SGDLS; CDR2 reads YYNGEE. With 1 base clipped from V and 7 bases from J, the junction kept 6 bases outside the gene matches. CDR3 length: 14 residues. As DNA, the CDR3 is TGTGCCAGCAGCGTACAAGCGGGAGAGGTGACCCAGTACTTC. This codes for CASSVQAGEVTQYF.

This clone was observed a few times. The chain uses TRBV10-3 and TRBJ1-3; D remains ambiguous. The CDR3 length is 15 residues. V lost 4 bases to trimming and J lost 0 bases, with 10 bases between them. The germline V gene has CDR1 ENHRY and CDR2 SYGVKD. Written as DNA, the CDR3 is TGTGCCATCAGTGTCTCTGGGTCCTCTGGAAACACCATATATTTT. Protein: CAISVSGSSGNTIYF.

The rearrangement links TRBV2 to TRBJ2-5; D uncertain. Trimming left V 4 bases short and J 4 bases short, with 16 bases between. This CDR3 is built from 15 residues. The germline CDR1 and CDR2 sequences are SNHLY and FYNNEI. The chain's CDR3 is CASSVGSSLRETQYF. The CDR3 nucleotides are TGTGCCAGCAGTGTCGGCAGCAGCTTGAGAGAGACCCAGTACTTC.

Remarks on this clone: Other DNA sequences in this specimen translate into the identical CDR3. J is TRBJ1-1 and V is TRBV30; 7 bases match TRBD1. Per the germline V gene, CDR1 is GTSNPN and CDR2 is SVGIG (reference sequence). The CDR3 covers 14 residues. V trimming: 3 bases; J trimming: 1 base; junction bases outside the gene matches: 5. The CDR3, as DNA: TGTGCCTGGAGCCCAAACAGGGGGAACACTGAAGCTTTCTTT. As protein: CAWSPNRGNTEAFF.

This CDR3 is CAWSGPGTGGDQPQHF. In DNA form, the CDR3 reads TGTGCCTGGAGTGGGCCGGGGACAGGCGGTGATCAGCCCCAGCATTTT. The chain carries TRBV30 and TRBJ1-5; 8 bases are a match to TRBD1. This CDR3 comprises 16 residues. The germline V gene has CDR1 GTSNPN and CDR2 SVGIG (reference sequence). The V and J ends lost 1 base and 5 bases, in that order; junction bases with no gene match: 10.

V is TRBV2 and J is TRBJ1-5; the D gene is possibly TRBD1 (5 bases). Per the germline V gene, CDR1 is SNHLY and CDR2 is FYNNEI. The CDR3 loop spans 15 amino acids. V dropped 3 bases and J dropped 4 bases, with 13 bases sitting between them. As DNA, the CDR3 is TGTGCCAGCAGTGATAAGGTCGGGGGAAATCAGCCCCAGCATTTT. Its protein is CASSDKVGGNQPQHF.

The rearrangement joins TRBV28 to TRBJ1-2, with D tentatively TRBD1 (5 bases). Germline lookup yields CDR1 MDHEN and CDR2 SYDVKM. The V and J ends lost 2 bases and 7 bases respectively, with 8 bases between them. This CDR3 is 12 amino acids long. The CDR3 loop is CASSLNRIGYTF. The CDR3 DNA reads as TGTGCCAGCAGTTTAAACAGGATTGGCTACACCTTC.

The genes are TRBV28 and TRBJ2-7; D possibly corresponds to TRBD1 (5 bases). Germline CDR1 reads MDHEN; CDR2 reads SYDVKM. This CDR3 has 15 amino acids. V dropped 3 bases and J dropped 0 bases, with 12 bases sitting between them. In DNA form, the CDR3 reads TGTGCCAGCAGTTTGGGGCCCCAGAGCTCCTACGAGCAGTACTTC. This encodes CASSLGPQSSYEQYF.

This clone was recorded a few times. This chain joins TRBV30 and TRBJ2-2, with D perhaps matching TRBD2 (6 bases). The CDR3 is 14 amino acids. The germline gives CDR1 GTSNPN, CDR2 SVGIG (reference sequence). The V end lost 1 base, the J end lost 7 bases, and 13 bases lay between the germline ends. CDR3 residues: CAWSGQGGGGELFF. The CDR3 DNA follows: TGTGCCTGGAGTGGGCAGGGAGGAGGCGGGGAGCTGTTTTTT.

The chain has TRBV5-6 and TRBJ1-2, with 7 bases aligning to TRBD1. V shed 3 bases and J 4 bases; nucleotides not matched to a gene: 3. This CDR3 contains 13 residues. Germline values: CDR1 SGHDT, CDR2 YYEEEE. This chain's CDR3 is CASSSDRTYGYTF. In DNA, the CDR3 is TGTGCCAGCAGCTCGGACAGGACCTATGGCTACACCTTC.

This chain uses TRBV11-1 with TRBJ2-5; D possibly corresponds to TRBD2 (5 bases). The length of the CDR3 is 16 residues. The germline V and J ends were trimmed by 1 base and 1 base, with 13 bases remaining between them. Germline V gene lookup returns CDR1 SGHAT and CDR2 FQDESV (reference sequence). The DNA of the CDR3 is TGTGCCAGCAGCTTAGAAGGTAGCGCCGGCCAAGAGACCCAGTACTTC. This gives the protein CASSLEGSAGQETQYF.

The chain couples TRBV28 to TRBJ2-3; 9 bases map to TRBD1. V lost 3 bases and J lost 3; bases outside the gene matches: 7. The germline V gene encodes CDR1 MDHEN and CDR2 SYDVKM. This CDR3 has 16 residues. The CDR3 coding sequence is TGTGCCAGCAGTTTTTTAGGGACAGGGATAACAGATACGCAGTATTTT. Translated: CASSFLGTGITDTQYF.

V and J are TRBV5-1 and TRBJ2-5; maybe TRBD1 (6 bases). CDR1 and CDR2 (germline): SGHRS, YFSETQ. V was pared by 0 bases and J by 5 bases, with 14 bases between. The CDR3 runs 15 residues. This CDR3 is CASSLAQGKGETQYF. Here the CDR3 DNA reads TGCGCCAGCAGCTTGGCCCAGGGGAAGGGGGAGACCCAGTACTTC.

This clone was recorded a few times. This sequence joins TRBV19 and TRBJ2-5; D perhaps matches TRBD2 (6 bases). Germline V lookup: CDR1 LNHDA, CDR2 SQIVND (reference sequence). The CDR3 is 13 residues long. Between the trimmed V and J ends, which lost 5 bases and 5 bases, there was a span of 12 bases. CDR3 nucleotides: TGTGCCAGTAGTCCCCAGGCGGGGGAGACCCAGTACTTC. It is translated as CASSPQAGETQYF.

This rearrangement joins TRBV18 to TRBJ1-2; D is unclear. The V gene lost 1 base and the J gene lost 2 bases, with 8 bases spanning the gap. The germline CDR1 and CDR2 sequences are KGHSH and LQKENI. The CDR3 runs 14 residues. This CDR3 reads CASSPLDQNYGYTF. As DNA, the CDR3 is TGTGCCAGCTCACCACTGGATCAGAACTATGGCTACACCTTC. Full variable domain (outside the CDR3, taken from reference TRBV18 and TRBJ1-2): NAGVMQNPRHLVRRRGQEARLRCSPMKGHSHVYWYRQLPEEGLKFMVYLQKENIIDESGMPKERFSAEFPKEGPSILRIQQVVRGDSAAYFCASSPLDQNYGYTFGSGTRLTVV.

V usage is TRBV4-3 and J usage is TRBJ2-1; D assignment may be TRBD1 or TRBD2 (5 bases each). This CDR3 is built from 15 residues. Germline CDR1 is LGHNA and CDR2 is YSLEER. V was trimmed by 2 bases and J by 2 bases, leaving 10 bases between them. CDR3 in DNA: TGCGCCAGCAGCCAATCAGGGACCCCCTACAATGAGCAGTTCTTC. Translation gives CASSQSGTPYNEQFF.

The CDR3 sequence is CASSKEQGETQYF. CDR3 bases: TGTGCCAGCAGTAAGGAGCAGGGGGAGACCCAGTACTTC. This rearrangement joins TRBV2 to TRBJ2-5, with D tentatively TRBD1 (6 bases). Germline CDR1 SNHLY, CDR2 FYNNEI. The CDR3 is made up of 13 amino acids. Trimming took off 5 bases at V and 5 bases at J, with 12 bases between the two ends.

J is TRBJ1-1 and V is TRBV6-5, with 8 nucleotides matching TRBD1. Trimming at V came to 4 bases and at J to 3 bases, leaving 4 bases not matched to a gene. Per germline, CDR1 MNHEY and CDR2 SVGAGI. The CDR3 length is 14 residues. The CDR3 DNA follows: TGTGCCAGCAGTTCCCGGACAGGGTACACTGAAGCTTTCTTT. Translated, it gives CASSSRTGYTEAFF.

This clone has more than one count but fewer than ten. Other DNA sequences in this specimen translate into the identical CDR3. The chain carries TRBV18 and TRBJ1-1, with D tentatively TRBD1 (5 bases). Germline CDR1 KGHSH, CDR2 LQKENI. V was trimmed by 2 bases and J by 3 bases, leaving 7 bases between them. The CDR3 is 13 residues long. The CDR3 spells CASSPGRDTEAFF. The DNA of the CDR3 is TGTGCCAGCTCACCAGGCAGGGACACTGAAGCTTTCTTT.

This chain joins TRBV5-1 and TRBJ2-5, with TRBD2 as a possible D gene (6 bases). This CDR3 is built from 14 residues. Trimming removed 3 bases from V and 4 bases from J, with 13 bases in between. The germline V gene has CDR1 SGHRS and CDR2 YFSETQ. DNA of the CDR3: TGCGCCAGCAGCTCGGGGGTCCCGGGAGAGACCCAGTACTTC. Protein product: CASSSGVPGETQYF. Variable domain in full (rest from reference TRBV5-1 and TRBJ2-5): KAGVTQTPRYLIKTRGQQVTLSCSPISGHRSVSWYQQTPGQGLQFLFEYFSETQRNKGNFPGRFSGRQFSNSRSEMNVSTLELGDSALYLCASSSGVPGETQYFGPGTRLLVL.

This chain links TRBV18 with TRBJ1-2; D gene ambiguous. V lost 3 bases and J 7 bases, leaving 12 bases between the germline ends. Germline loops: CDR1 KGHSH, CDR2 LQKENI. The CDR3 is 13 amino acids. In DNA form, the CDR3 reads TGTGCCAGCTCACCTTTCAAGGGTCCTGGCTACACCTTC. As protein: CASSPFKGPGYTF.